These T cell receptor beta chains were read from a single sample in a study of T cell responses to AZD1222 COVID-19 vaccine. This table comes from immunoSEQ multiplex PCR, and its TCRdb copy is limited to in-frame clones, with some not included. The sample has 98,000 or so clones, approximately 93% seen once; the top ten hold around 5%. Material: peripheral blood, obtained on day 0 of AZD1222 vaccination. Receptor source: an adult in good health. Each CDR3 is given with its conserved first and last residue. D genes are given only for firm matches. Clone size is not always given. Where it is, it says once, few, many or a class for expanded clones.

abundance,v_gene,d_gene,j_gene,CDR3aa,CDR3nt
-,TRBV7-2,TRBD1,TRBJ2-5,CASSLQGAQETQYF,TGTGCCAGCAGCTTACAGGGGGCCCAAGAGACCCAGTACTTC
-,TRBV6-2/TRBV6-3,-,TRBJ1-5,CASRPGGEVQPQHF,TGTGCCAGCAGACCTGGGGGAGAGGTTCAGCCCCAGCATTTT
-,TRBV21-1,-,TRBJ2-1,CASSKKGGLADISYNEQFF,TGTGCCAGCAGCAAAAAGGGGGGACTAGCGGACATCTCCTACAATGAGCAGTTCTTC
-,TRBV14,-,TRBJ2-7,CASSRTQGPIGEQYF,TGTGCCAGCAGCCGGACCCAAGGGCCGATCGGCGAGCAGTACTTC
-,TRBV7-2,-,TRBJ1-6,CASSSTDSLKSPLHF,TGTGCCAGCAGCTCGACAGATAGTTTAAAATCACCCCTCCACTTT
-,TRBV19,TRBD2,TRBJ2-1,CARVLADSYNEQFF,TGTGCCAGGGTTCTAGCGGACTCCTACAATGAGCAGTTCTTC
-,TRBV13,TRBD1,TRBJ2-1,CASSGQVVGYNEQFF,TGTGCCAGCAGTGGACAGGTCGTCGGCTACAATGAGCAGTTCTTC
-,TRBV6-5,TRBD2,TRBJ2-1,CASRLAGGWNEQFF,TGTGCCAGCAGGTTAGCGGGAGGGTGGAATGAGCAGTTCTTC
-,TRBV5-1,-,TRBJ1-1,CASSLEVANDMNTEAFF,TGCGCCAGCAGCTTGGAGGTAGCAAATGACATGAACACTGAAGCTTTCTTT
-,TRBV6-5,TRBD1,TRBJ1-4,CASNRAGGEKLFF,TGTGCCAGCAATAGGGCAGGGGGAGAGAAACTGTTTTTT
-,TRBV14,TRBD2,TRBJ2-7,CASSLGLVESEQYF,TGTGCCAGCAGCCTCGGACTAGTCGAATCCGAGCAGTACTTC
-,TRBV6-2/TRBV6-3,TRBD2,TRBJ2-1,CASSPLTLAGVSGEQFF,TGTGCCAGCAGTCCCCTCACTTTAGCGGGAGTGTCCGGTGAGCAGTTCTTC
-,TRBV2,-,TRBJ1-1,CASSEAGGGSTEAFF,TGTGCCAGCAGTGAAGCAGGTGGGGGTAGCACTGAAGCTTTCTTT
-,TRBV18,TRBD2,TRBJ2-7,CASSGGVVDEQYF,TGTGCCAGCTCTGGGGGGGTCGTGGACGAGCAGTACTTC
-,TRBV28,-,TRBJ1-1,CASLPGQLNTEAFF,TGTGCCAGCCTCCCCGGCCAGCTGAACACTGAAGCTTTCTTT
-,TRBV5-1,TRBD2,TRBJ2-5,CASSLVSSGSFETQYF,TGCGCCAGCAGCTTGGTCTCTAGCGGGAGCTTTGAGACCCAGTACTTC
-,TRBV7-9,TRBD1,TRBJ2-7,CASSLSYRGGEQYF,TGTGCCAGCAGCTTATCCTACAGGGGTGGGGAGCAGTACTTC
few,TRBV9,TRBD2,TRBJ2-1,CASSATSGSSNEQFF,TGTGCCAGCAGCGCGACTAGCGGGAGCTCTAATGAGCAGTTCTTC